The next 16 T cell receptor beta chains were all read from a single sample in a study of patients and donors after allogeneic stem cell transplantation. Each CDR3 protein is one row after TCRdb ran MiXCR on the RT-PCR reads. The sample shows 70,000 to 85,000 distinct CDR3 sequences, more than 25% of them seen only once. The sequenced sample was blood, either unsorted or a sorted T cell fraction (not recorded which). These receptors were collected from a human donor who was either an allogeneic HSCT recipient or a stem cell or donor lymphocyte infusion donor (not recorded which). It is not recorded whose cells these are; they may come from a transplant donor.

This clonotype was observed a handful of times. The CDR3 is CASSSIAGAVTGELFF. The DNA of the CDR3 is TGTGCCAGCAGCTCAATAGCGGGAGCGGTCACCGGGGAGCTGTTTTTT. The chain links TRBV7-3 to TRBJ2-2; TRBD2 agrees at 9 bases. V was pared by 4 bases and J by 4 bases, with 7 bases of the junction left unmatched. Germline V gene sequence: CDR1 SGHTA, CDR2 FQGTGA. This CDR3 region has 16 residues.

The J gene is TRBJ1-5, the V gene TRBV5-1, with TRBD1 matching 7 bases. This CDR3 spans 18 amino acids. Germline CDR1 reads SGHRS; CDR2 reads YFSETQ. V was clipped by 0 bases and J by 1 base; unmatched bases: 10. CDR3 loop: CASSLAFLQGMSNQPQHF. The CDR3 DNA follows: TGCGCCAGCAGCTTGGCCTTCTTACAGGGGATGAGCAATCAGCCCCAGCATTTT.

CDR3 loop: CASSPSRGGWQPQHF. The CDR3 region has the DNA TGTGCCAGCAGCCCCTCTAGGGGGGGCTGGCAGCCCCAGCATTTT. The chain has TRBV7-8 and TRBJ1-5; D possibly corresponds to TRBD1 (6 bases). The CDR3 consists of 15 residues. V lost 5 bases and J 7 bases, leaving 18 bases between the germline ends. Germline assignment: CDR1 SGHVS and CDR2 FQNEAQ.

The table lists this clonotype with a few counts. The rearrangement joins TRBV3-1 to TRBJ2-4; D is undetermined. This CDR3 region has 12 residues. The V end was cut by 0 bases, the J end by 9 bases, with 6 bases between. CDR1 and CDR2 (germline): LGHDT, YNNKEL (reference sequence). CDR3 protein: CASSQEWTIQYF. CDR3 sequence (DNA): TGTGCCAGCAGCCAAGAATGGACCATTCAGTACTTC.

For the CDR3, the DNA is TGTGCCAGCAGCTCAGGGCAACAGGGATCGGCAGAGACCCAGTACTTC. Protein sequence: CASSSGQQGSAETQYF. The chain carries TRBV7-3 and TRBJ2-5; the D gene is possibly TRBD1 (6 bases). This CDR3 spans 16 amino acids. V gave up 4 bases and J gave up 4 bases, with 19 bases separating them. Germline loops: CDR1 SGHTA, CDR2 FQGTGA.

This clonotype was observed a few times. CDR3 sequence reads: CASSPTTTGVRVGFF. The CDR3 nucleotides are TGTGCCAGCAGCCCGACGACGACAGGGGTTAGGGTTGGTTTCTTT. The chain combines TRBV7-6 with TRBJ1-1, with 8 bases aligning to TRBD1. This CDR3 has 15 amino acids. The junction had 18 bases not matched to a gene; V was cut back by 5 bases and J by 13 bases. Germline V gene sequence: CDR1 SGHVS, CDR2 FNYEAQ.

The V and J genes are TRBV5-1 and TRBJ1-4; D is uncertain. The CDR3 contains 14 residues. Germline V gene lookup returns CDR1 SGHRS and CDR2 YFSETQ. The V gene lost 4 bases and the J gene lost 11 bases, with 18 bases spanning the gap. CDR3: CASSRRTAKWKLFF. CDR3 bases: TGCGCCAGCAGCCGTCGAACCGCCAAGTGGAAACTGTTTTTT.

This clonotype was seen more than once but under ten times. The genes are TRBV5-1 and TRBJ2-3; no clear D. V was clipped by 3 bases and J by 9 bases, with 11 bases between them. The CDR3 is made up of 12 amino acids. From germline, CDR1 is SGHRS and CDR2 YFSETQ. In DNA, the CDR3 is TGCGCCAGCAGCTCGGGTGTAGAAACGCAGTATTTT. Amino acid sequence: CASSSGVETQYF. The complete variable domain, with remaining parts taken from reference TRBV5-1 and TRBJ2-3, reads KAGVTQTPRYLIKTRGQQVTLSCSPISGHRSVSWYQQTPGQGLQFLFEYFSETQRNKGNFPGRFSGRQFSNSRSEMNVSTLELGDSALYLCASSSGVETQYFGPGTRLTVL.

V is TRBV20-1 and J is TRBJ2-5; the match to TRBD1 covers 7 bases. The germline CDR1 and CDR2 sequences are DFQATT and SNEGSKA (reference sequence). Trimming cost V 4 bases and J 4 bases; bases outside gene matches: 3. This CDR3 is built from 12 residues. CDR3 DNA sequence: TGCAGTGCTACTAGGGGGCTAGAGACCCAGTACTTC. Translated: CSATRGLETQYF.

This clonotype was found a few times. This sequence joins TRBV20-1 and TRBJ1-1; D call uncertain. Trimming removed 0 bases from V and 3 bases from J, with 11 bases in between. Germline assignment: CDR1 DFQATT and CDR2 SNEGSKA (reference sequence). This CDR3 region has 14 residues. CDR3 bases: TGCAGTGCTAGAGATCTTTGGCGGGACACTGAAGCTTTCTTT. This encodes CSARDLWRDTEAFF.

This clonotype was counted a few times. The J gene is TRBJ1-2, the V gene TRBV7-6, with unresolved D. The germline V gene encodes CDR1 SGHVS and CDR2 FNYEAQ. V lost 1 base and J 4 bases, leaving 13 bases between the germline ends. The CDR3 is made up of 15 amino acids. The CDR3 bases are TGTGCCAGCAGCTTAGAGGGCAGGAGCGCCTATGGCTACACCTTC. This gives the protein CASSLEGRSAYGYTF.

This clonotype was found a few times. The rearrangement links TRBV20-1 to TRBJ1-1; no firm D call. The V end was cut by 6 bases, the J end by 6 bases, with 20 bases between. The CDR3 is 14 residues long. Germline V gene data show CDR1 as DFQATT and CDR2 as SNEGSKA (reference sequence). CDR3 in DNA: TGCAGTGCCATAGGACCAGTCGGTATGGCTGAAGCTTTCTTT. This codes for CSAIGPVGMAEAFF.

This clonotype appeared many times. J is TRBJ1-1 and V is TRBV5-1; unclear D gene. Trimming shortened V by 2 bases and J by 3 bases, and 14 bases separated the two germline ends. Per germline, CDR1 SGHRS and CDR2 YFSETQ. The CDR3 is made up of 15 amino acids. The DNA for the CDR3 is TGCGCCAGCAGCTTTCGGCCGGGATTGGACACTGAAGCTTTCTTT. It is translated as CASSFRPGLDTEAFF.

The rearrangement uses TRBV6-5 and TRBJ1-3; no firm D call. CDR1 is MNHEY and CDR2 is SVGAGI in the germline V gene. The CDR3 runs to 15 residues. V was clipped by 5 bases and J by 0 bases, with 11 bases between them. As DNA, the CDR3 is TGTGCCAGCAGTCCTAAAGGGTCCTCTGGAAACACCATATATTTT. Its translation: CASSPKGSSGNTIYF.

The chain employs TRBV12-3 or TRBV12-4 and TRBJ2-5; TRBD1 might be the D (6 bases). The CDR3 totals 16 residues. The germline V and J ends were trimmed by 5 bases and 1 base, with 17 bases remaining between them. CDR3 in amino acids: CASSPPGQLSQETQYF. CDR3 sequence (DNA): TGTGCCAGCAGTCCTCCAGGACAGTTATCCCAAGAGACCCAGTACTTC.

This clonotype appeared a few times. The V gene is TRBV20-1, the J gene TRBJ1-5, with D tentatively TRBD1 (5 bases). The germline gives CDR1 DFQATT, CDR2 SNEGSKA (reference sequence). This CDR3 has 15 amino acids. Trimming left V 3 bases short and J 3 bases short, with 15 bases between. The CDR3 region is CSASRGTGANQPQHF. CDR3 sequence (DNA): TGCAGTGCTAGTCGCGGGACGGGAGCCAATCAGCCCCAGCATTTT.